This TCR beta chain was documented in a study of blood T cells in healthy people across ages. Whole-study findings and limits: In older individuals, TCR beta diversity per million T cells was lower, falling roughly linearly with age. PBMCs went unsorted, and a conclusive naive versus antigen-experienced comparison was therefore prevented.

The CDR3 consists of 11 residues. In germline, CDR1 is MNHEY, CDR2 SMNVEV (reference sequence). This clonotype has a handful of counts. The antigen is unknown. Alongside a J-beta primer mix, a sample-barcoded 5' primer served in a second PCR lasting 7 to 11 cycles. MiXCR was run by TCRdb on the 5' RACE reads, yielding one entry per CDR3 protein. There are about 840,000 distinct CDR3 sequences in the sample; about 29% occur only once, and roughly a tenth lies in the top ten. These data also formed part of another study, on T cells of mothers and their children.

The V call is TRBV27, the J call TRBJ2-1; D may match TRBD1 or TRBD2 (5 bases each). The J call may be faulty, since TRBJ2-7 better matches the DNA end. The TCR was taken from a woman aged 40 to 49 in good health. The sample taken for sequencing was blood. The DNA for the CDR3 is TGTGCCAGCATGAGGGGAGACGAGCAGTACTTC. This encodes CASMRGDEQYF.